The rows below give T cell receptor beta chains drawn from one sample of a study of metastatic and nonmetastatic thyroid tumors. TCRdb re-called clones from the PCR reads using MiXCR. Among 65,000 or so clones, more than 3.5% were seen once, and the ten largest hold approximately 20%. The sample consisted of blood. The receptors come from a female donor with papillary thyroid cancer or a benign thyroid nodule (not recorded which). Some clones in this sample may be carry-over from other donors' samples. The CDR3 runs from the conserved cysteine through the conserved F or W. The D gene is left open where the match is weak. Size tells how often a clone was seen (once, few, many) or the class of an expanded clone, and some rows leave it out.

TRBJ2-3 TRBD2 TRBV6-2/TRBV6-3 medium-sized CASSSVAGVVDTQYF TGTGCCAGCAGTTCCGTTGCGGGAGTAGTAGATACGCAGTATTTT
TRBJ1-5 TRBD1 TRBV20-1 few CSARVNRDRLAYQPQHF TGCAGTGCTAGAGTTAACCGGGACAGACTAGCATATCAGCCCCAGCATTTT
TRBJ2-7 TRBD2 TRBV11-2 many CASGGSSYEQYF TGTGCCAGCGGCGGGAGCTCCTACGAGCAGTACTTC
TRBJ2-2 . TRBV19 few CASRFGPGELFF TGTGCCAGTAGGTTTGGGCCCGGGGAGCTGTTTTTT
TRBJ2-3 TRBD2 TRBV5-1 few CASIPALAGVVDTQYF TGCGCCAGCATCCCCGCACTAGCGGGAGTTGTAGATACGCAGTATTTT
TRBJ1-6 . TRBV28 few CASSSRMGSPLHF TGTGCCAGCAGTTCAAGGATGGGTTCACCCCTCCACTTT
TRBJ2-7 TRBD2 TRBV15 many CATSRGRGPRSYEQYF TGTGCCACCAGCCGTGGGAGGGGTCCTCGTTCCTACGAGCAGTACTTC
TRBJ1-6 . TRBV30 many CAWRGQEVEPLHF TGTGCCTGGAGAGGGCAGGAGGTCGAACCCCTCCACTTT
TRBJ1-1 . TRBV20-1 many CSASHGVNTEAFF TGCAGTGCTAGTCATGGAGTCAACACTGAAGCTTTCTTT
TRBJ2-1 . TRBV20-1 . CSARVVGGYNEQFF TGCAGTGCTAGAGTAGTGGGTGGTTACAATGAGCAGTTCTTC
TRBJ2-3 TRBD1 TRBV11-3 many CASTGTGTHTDTQYF TGTGCCAGTACCGGGACAGGTACACACACAGATACGCAGTATTTT
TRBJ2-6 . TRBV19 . CASSPPWSGANVLTF TGTGCCAGTAGCCCACCATGGTCTGGGGCCAACGTCCTGACTTTC
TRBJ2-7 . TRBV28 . CASSSFSYEQYF TGTGCCAGCAGTTCCTTCTCCTACGAGCAGTACTTC
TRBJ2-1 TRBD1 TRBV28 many CASSAAGQENNEQFF TGTGCCAGCAGTGCCGCGGGACAGGAGAACAATGAGCAGTTCTTC
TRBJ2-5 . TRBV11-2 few CASSTDPRETQYF TGTGCCAGCAGCACGGACCCCCGGGAAACCCAGTACTTC
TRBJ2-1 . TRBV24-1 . CATSDSQLDHNEQFF TGTGCCACCAGTGATTCACAGCTGGACCACAATGAGCAGTTCTTC
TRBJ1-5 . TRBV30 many CAWSITGTGWQPQHF TGTGCCTGGAGTATAACAGGGACGGGTTGGCAGCCCCAGCATTTT
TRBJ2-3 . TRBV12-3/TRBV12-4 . CASIPVPGVHTDTQYF TGTGCCAGCATCCCAGTGCCCGGTGTACACACAGATACGCAGTATTTT
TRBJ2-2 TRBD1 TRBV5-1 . CASSLPSGQGALNTGELFF TGCGCCAGCAGCTTGCCCTCGGGACAGGGGGCCCTGAACACCGGGGAGCTGTTTTTT
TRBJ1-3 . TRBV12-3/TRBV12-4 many CASRDGAGNTIYF TGTGCCAGCAGGGACGGGGCTGGAAACACCATATATTTT
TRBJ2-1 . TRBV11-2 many CASSLGFTGEQFF TGTGCCAGCAGCTTAGGGTTTACAGGTGAGCAGTTCTTC
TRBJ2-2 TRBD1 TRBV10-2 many CASRRQGGTGELFF TGCGCCAGCAGAAGACAGGGGGGAACCGGGGAGCTGTTTTTT
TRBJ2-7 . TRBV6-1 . CASSVWGYEQYF TGTGCCAGCAGTGTTTGGGGCTACGAGCAGTACTTC
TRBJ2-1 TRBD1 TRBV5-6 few CASSLGDSLYNEQFF TGTGCCAGCAGCTTGGGGGACAGCCTTTACAATGAGCAGTTCTTC
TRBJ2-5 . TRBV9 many CASSGVKETQYF TGTGCCAGCAGCGGTGTCAAGGAGACCCAGTACTTC
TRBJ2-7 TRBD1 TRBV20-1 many CSAPDRGSYEQYF TGCAGTGCTCCCGACAGGGGGAGCTACGAGCAGTACTTC
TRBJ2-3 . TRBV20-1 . CSARDSLVGSGPDTQYF TGCAGTGCTAGAGATTCTTTGGTAGGCAGTGGGCCAGATACGCAGTATTTT
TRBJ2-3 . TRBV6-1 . CAGSPVGGGADTQYF TGTGCCGGCAGTCCCGTGGGGGGAGGAGCAGATACGCAGTATTTT
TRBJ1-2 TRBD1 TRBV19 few CASRNRDRVAGYTF TGTGCCAGTAGGAACCGGGACAGGGTGGCCGGCTACACCTTC
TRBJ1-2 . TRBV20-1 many CSASWLAYGYTF TGCAGTGCTAGTTGGTTGGCCTATGGCTACACCTTC
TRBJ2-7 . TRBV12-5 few CASGLPPRCGPYEQYF TGTGCTAGTGGTTTGCCCCCTCGGTGCGGGCCCTACGAGCAGTACTTC
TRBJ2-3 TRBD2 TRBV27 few CASSSYLAGVTDTQYF TGTGCCAGCAGCTCCTACCTAGCGGGAGTCACAGATACGCAGTATTTT
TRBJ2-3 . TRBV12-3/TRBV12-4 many CASSLDSIALGDTQYF TGTGCCAGCAGTTTGGACAGCATAGCATTGGGGGATACGCAGTATTTT
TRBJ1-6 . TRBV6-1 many CATSSGPYNSPLHF TGTGCCACCAGTAGTGGTCCATATAATTCACCCCTCCACTTT
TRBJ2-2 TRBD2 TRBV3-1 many CAARKGLAGEANTGELFF TGTGCCGCCCGTAAGGGACTAGCGGGAGAAGCGAACACCGGGGAGCTGTTTTTT
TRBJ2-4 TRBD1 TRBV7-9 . CASSLDRGRKNIQYF TGTGCCAGCAGCTTGGACAGGGGGCGCAAAAACATTCAGTACTTC
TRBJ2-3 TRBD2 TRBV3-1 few CASSQSGRIDTQYF TGTGCCAGCAGCCAGAGCGGGAGGATAGATACGCAGTATTTT
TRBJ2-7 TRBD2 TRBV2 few CAISRPTSGRASDQYF TGTGCCATCAGTCGTCCGACTAGCGGGAGGGCCTCCGATCAGTACTTC
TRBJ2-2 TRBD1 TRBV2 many CASRIGTGVTGELFF TGTGCCAGCAGGATCGGGACAGGGGTCACCGGGGAGCTGTTTTTT
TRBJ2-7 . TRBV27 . CASSSVLVGDEQYF TGTGCCAGCAGTTCGGTACTAGTCGGCGACGAGCAGTACTTC
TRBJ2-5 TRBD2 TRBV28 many CASTFGGASVQETQYF TGTGCCAGCACCTTCGGGGGGGCTAGCGTCCAAGAGACCCAGTACTTC
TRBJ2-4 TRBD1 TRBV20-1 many CSVGTVELAKNIQYF TGCAGTGTCGGGACAGTGGAATTAGCCAAAAACATTCAGTACTTC
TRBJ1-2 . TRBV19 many CASSSPLRGYTF TGTGCCAGTAGTTCCCCTTTGAGGGGCTACACCTTC
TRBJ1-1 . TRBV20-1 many CSARDSTPIAFF TGCAGTGCTAGGGACTCGACCCCGATAGCTTTCTTT